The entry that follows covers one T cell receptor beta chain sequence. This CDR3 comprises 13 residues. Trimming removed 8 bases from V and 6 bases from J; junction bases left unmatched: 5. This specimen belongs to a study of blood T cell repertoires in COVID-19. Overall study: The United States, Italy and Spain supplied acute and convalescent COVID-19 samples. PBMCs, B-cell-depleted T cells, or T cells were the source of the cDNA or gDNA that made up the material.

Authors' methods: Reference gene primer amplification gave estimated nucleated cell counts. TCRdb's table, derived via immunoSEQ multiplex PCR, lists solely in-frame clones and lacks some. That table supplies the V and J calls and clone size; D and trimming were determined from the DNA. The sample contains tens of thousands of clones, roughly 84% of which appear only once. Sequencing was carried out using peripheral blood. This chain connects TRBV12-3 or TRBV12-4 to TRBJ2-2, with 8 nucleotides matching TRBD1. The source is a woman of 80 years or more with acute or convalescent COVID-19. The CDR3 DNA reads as TGTGCCAGCGAGGACAGGGTTCCCGGGGAGCTGTTTTTT. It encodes CASEDRVPGELFF.